A selection of T cell receptor beta chains follows, all from one sample in a study of blood T cell repertoires in COVID-19. Measured with immunoSEQ multiplex PCR; TCRdb has only the in-frame clones, and not every one. Of roughly 80,000 clones in the sample, around 89% were seen once. The specimen was peripheral blood. Source of these receptors: a human donor in a cohort sampled during active COVID-19. CDR3s include the opening cysteine and the closing phenylalanine or tryptophan. A D gene is named only where the DNA matches it firmly. Clone size is shown for a subset of rows, as once, few, many or a class of expanded clone.

clone_size d_call j_call v_call cdr3_aa cdr3_nt
NA NA TRBJ1-4 TRBV18 CASSLISGATNEKLFF TGTGCCAGCTCACTTATCTCCGGGGCAACTAATGAAAAACTGTTTTTT
NA TRBD1 TRBJ1-3 TRBV3-1/TRBV3-2 CASSQADRAPGNTIYF TGTGCCAGCAGCCAAGCGGACAGGGCGCCCGGAAACACCATATATTTT
NA NA TRBJ1-2 TRBV7-9 CASSFIDGYTF TGTGCCAGCAGCTTTATAGATGGCTACACCTTC
few TRBD1 TRBJ2-7 TRBV4-1 CASSQPGQGRNEQYF TGCGCCAGCAGCCAACCGGGACAGGGGAGAAACGAGCAGTACTTC
NA NA TRBJ1-1 TRBV6-5 CASSYFADLADTEAFF TGTGCCAGCAGTTACTTTGCAGACCTAGCGGACACTGAAGCTTTCTTT
NA NA TRBJ2-5 TRBV10-3 CAISHRDTVLVLTQYF TGTGCCATCAGCCACCGGGACACCGTGCTAGTCCTAACCCAGTACTTC
NA NA TRBJ2-3 TRBV5-1 CASSLPSQDPDTQYF TGCGCCAGCAGCTTACCTAGCCAAGACCCAGATACGCAGTATTTT
few NA TRBJ2-3 TRBV7-8 CASSLEVSGHPTDTQYF TGTGCCAGCAGCTTAGAAGTTTCGGGACACCCCACAGATACGCAGTATTTT
NA TRBD2 TRBJ2-3 TRBV30 CAWRRPGLATDTQYF TGTGCCTGGAGAAGACCGGGACTAGCCACAGATACGCAGTATTTT
NA NA TRBJ2-7 TRBV21-1 CASSKGVAGFHQDEQYF TGTGCCAGCAGCAAAGGCGTAGCGGGGTTTCATCAGGACGAGCAGTACTTC